Shown below are 17 T cell receptor beta chains from a single sample sequenced in a study of blood T cell repertoires in COVID-19. Profiling relied on immunoSEQ multiplex PCR, and the TCRdb table lists in-frame clones only, not all of them. The table records some 250,000 clones, around 79% of them present only once. Sequences were obtained from peripheral blood. All receptors derive from a woman aged 80 or over with acute or convalescent COVID-19.

This clone was seen only once. This chain joins TRBV5-1 and TRBJ1-2, with TRBD1 as a possible D gene (6 bases). Germline assignment: CDR1 SGHRS and CDR2 YFSETQ. V dropped 6 bases and J dropped 8 bases, with 14 bases sitting between them. The CDR3 spans 12 residues. CDR3 in amino acids: CASNEGEGGYTF. The CDR3 nucleotides read TGCGCCAGCAACGAGGGGGAGGGCGGCTACACCTTC.

In regard to this clone: This sample includes further DNA sequences coding for the same CDR3. The chain couples TRBV3-1 (or the pseudogene TRBV3-2) to TRBJ1-5; 8 bases line up with TRBD1. J was trimmed by 4 bases and V by 4 bases; bases with no gene match: 3. The CDR3 has 14 residues. The germline V gene has CDR1 LGHDT and CDR2 YNNKEL (reference sequence). This CDR3 reads CASSLGTGNQPQHF. CDR3 coding DNA: TGTGCCAGCAGCCTTGGGACAGGAAATCAGCCCCAGCATTTT.

This clone was observed a single time. The rearrangement uses TRBV5-1 and TRBJ2-2; 7 nucleotides agree with TRBD1. V trimming: 4 bases; J trimming: 0 bases; junction bases outside the gene matches: 6. Germline V CDR1 and CDR2: SGHRS, YFSETQ. The length of the CDR3 is 16 residues. The CDR3 loop reads CASSDTGTANTGELFF. The CDR3, as DNA: TGCGCCAGCAGCGATACTGGGACAGCGAACACCGGGGAGCTGTTTTTT.

The V gene is TRBV10-2, the J gene TRBJ2-7, with D tentatively TRBD1 (6 bases). The V gene's germline CDR1 is WSHSY and CDR2 SAAADI. The CDR3 consists of 12 residues. The V end was cut by 8 bases, the J end by 7 bases, with 15 bases between. In nucleotides, the CDR3 is TGCGCCAGCCGCCGGACAGACAGGGAGCAGTACTTC. Its translation is CASRRTDREQYF.

The chain uses TRBV7-6 and TRBJ2-1, with 11 nucleotides matching TRBD2. CDR3 length: 19 amino acids. Germline-derived CDR1 and CDR2 are SGHVS and FNYEAQ. J gave up 8 bases and V 2 bases, and 17 bases lay outside the gene matches. The chain's CDR3 is CASSLPTQRRTSGRDEQFF. The CDR3 bases are TGTGCCAGCAGCTTACCAACACAAAGACGGACTAGCGGGCGAGATGAGCAGTTCTTC.

This chain connects TRBV5-4 to TRBJ2-7; D call uncertain. This CDR3 is built from 17 residues. Germline lookup yields CDR1 SGHNT and CDR2 YYREEE (reference sequence). With 4 bases removed from V and 6 bases from J, the gap between germline ends came to 26 bases. The DNA of the CDR3 is TGTGCCAGCAGCAGACCCCCGGCCCAGAGGCTTCTATGCGAGCAGTACTTC. It specifies CASSRPPAQRLLCEQYF.

The rearrangement uses TRBV5-1 and TRBJ2-3, with 10 bases that match TRBD2. This CDR3 has 17 residues. J was trimmed by 8 bases and V by 0 bases; bases with no gene match: 12. Germline loops: CDR1 SGHRS, CDR2 YFSETQ. The CDR3 DNA reads TGCGCCAGCAGCTTGGTGGGGAGCGGGGGGGCCAGAGGTACGCAGTATTTT. Its translation is CASSLVGSGGARGTQYF.

This clone was seen once. The chain links TRBV9 to TRBJ2-5; D possibly corresponds to TRBD1 (5 bases). In germline, CDR1 is SGDLS, CDR2 YYNGEE. Trimming stripped 0 bases from V and 2 bases from J, with 17 bases between. The CDR3 runs 17 residues. The CDR3 spells CASSVAAGHQSQETQYF. The CDR3, as DNA: TGTGCCAGCAGCGTAGCGGCAGGGCATCAAAGTCAAGAGACCCAGTACTTC.

The chain has TRBV6-2 or TRBV6-3 and TRBJ1-5; 10 bases line up with TRBD1. Germline-derived CDR1 and CDR2 are MNHEY and SVGEGT. The V gene end was trimmed by 2 bases and the J gene end by 3 bases; junction bases not matched to a gene: 4. This CDR3 is built from 16 residues. The CDR3 DNA sequence: TGTGCCAGCAGTTACGAGGGACAGGGGTTCAATCAGCCCCAGCATTTT. Translated: CASSYEGQGFNQPQHF.

Of note for this clone: Within the sample, other DNA sequences also encode this same CDR3. The chain recombines TRBV19 with TRBJ1-2; tentative D call: TRBD1 (5 bases). Germline V lookup: CDR1 LNHDA, CDR2 SQIVND (reference sequence). The CDR3 has 13 residues. The V end lost 3 bases, the J end lost 2 bases, and 7 bases lay between the germline ends. CDR3 protein: CASSIGANYGYTF. In DNA, the CDR3 is TGTGCCAGTAGTATTGGGGCGAACTATGGCTACACCTTC.

This rearrangement joins TRBV3-1 (or the pseudogene TRBV3-2) to TRBJ1-2; maybe TRBD1 (6 bases). V dropped 3 bases and J dropped 4 bases, with 9 bases sitting between them. From germline, CDR1 is LGHDT and CDR2 YNNKEL (reference sequence). The CDR3 contains 13 residues. The CDR3 DNA reads as TGTGCCAGCAGCCAGAAAGGGGGCTATGGCTACACCTTC. Translating it yields CASSQKGGYGYTF.

This chain connects TRBV6-2 or TRBV6-3 to TRBJ1-1; 8 bases are a match to TRBD1. V dropped 0 bases and J dropped 1; count of bases not matched to a gene: 4. The germline gives CDR1 MNHEY, CDR2 SVGEGT. The CDR3 loop spans 16 amino acids. CDR3 sequence: CASSYSEGQANTEAFF. CDR3 bases: TGTGCCAGCAGTTACTCGGAGGGACAGGCGAACACTGAAGCTTTCTTT.

The chain has TRBV5-1 and TRBJ2-7, with D tentatively TRBD1 (6 bases). V was clipped by 4 bases and J by 0 bases, with 11 bases between them. The CDR3 length is 14 residues. Germline CDR1 SGHRS, CDR2 YFSETQ. CDR3 nucleotide sequence: TGCGCCAGCAGCGCCGGGACAAACTCCTACGAGCAGTACTTC. It codes for CASSAGTNSYEQYF.

This clone showed up just once. The chain recombines TRBV5-4 with TRBJ1-2; D remains ambiguous. Germline V gives CDR1 SGHNT, CDR2 YYREEE (reference sequence). The CDR3 loop spans 13 amino acids. Trimming pared 0 bases from V and 2 bases from J, leaving 5 bases between. CDR3 sequence reads: CASSLGGNYGYTF. The CDR3 DNA sequence: TGTGCCAGCAGCTTGGGAGGAAACTATGGCTACACCTTC.

The chain recombines TRBV5-4 with TRBJ1-2; 9 bases are shared with TRBD1. The V gene end was trimmed by 2 bases and the J gene end by 2 bases; junction bases not matched to a gene: 7. This CDR3 is built from 16 residues. Germline V gives CDR1 SGHNT, CDR2 YYREEE (reference sequence). This CDR3 reads CASSFSPGQGNYGYTF. CDR3 DNA sequence: TGTGCCAGCAGCTTTAGCCCGGGACAGGGAAACTATGGCTACACCTTC.

The chain carries TRBV19 and TRBJ1-5, with D possibly TRBD1 on 6 matching bases. The CDR3 is made up of 13 amino acids. V dropped 10 bases and J dropped 0 bases, with 10 bases sitting between them. Germline assignment: CDR1 LNHDA and CDR2 SQIVND (reference sequence). CDR3 residues: CATGQNSNQPQHF. The CDR3, as DNA: TGTGCCACCGGACAGAATAGCAATCAGCCCCAGCATTTT.

The rearrangement links TRBV15 to TRBJ2-1; 9 nucleotides match TRBD2. There are 16 residues in the CDR3. Germline assignment: CDR1 LNHNV and CDR2 YYDKDF (reference sequence). J lost 3 bases, V lost 5 bases, and 8 bases had no gene match. The CDR3 loop reads CATSGYSGGIYNEQFF. The CDR3 DNA follows: TGTGCCACCAGCGGATATAGCGGGGGTATCTACAATGAGCAGTTCTTC.